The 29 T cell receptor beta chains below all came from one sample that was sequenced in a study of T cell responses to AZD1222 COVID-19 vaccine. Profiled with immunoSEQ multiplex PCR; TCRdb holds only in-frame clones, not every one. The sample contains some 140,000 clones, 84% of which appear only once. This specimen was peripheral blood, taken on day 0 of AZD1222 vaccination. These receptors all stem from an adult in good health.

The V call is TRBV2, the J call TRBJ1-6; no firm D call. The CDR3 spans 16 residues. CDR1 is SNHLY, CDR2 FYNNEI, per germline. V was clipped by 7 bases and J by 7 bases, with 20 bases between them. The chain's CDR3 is CASIGFPHGENSPLHF. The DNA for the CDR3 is TGTGCCAGCATAGGCTTTCCTCACGGGGAAAATTCACCCCTCCACTTT. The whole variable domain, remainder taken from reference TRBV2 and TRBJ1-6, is EPEVTQTPSHQVTQMGQEVILRCVPISNHLYFYWYRQILGQKVEFLVSFYNNEISEKSEIFDDQFSVERPDGSNFTLKIRSTKLEDSAMYFCASIGFPHGENSPLHFGNGTRLTVT.

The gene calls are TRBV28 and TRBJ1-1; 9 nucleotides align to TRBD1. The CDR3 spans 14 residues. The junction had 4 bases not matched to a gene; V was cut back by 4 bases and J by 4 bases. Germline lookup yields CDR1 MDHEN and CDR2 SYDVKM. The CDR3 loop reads CASSYRGQVTEAFF. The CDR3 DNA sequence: TGTGCCAGCAGTTACAGGGGGCAGGTCACTGAAGCTTTCTTT.

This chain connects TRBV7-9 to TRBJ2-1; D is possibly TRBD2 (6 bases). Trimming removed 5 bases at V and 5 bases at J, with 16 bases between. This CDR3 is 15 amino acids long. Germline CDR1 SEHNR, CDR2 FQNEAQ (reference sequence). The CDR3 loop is CASSTLTSTNNEQFF. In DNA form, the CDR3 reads TGTGCCAGCAGCACATTGACTAGTACCAACAATGAGCAGTTCTTC.

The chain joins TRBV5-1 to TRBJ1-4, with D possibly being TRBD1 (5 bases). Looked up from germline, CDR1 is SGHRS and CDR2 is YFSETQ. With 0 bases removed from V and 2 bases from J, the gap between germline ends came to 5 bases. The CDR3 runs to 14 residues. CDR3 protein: CASSLGQTNEKLFF. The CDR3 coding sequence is TGCGCCAGCAGCTTGGGACAGACTAATGAAAAACTGTTTTTT.

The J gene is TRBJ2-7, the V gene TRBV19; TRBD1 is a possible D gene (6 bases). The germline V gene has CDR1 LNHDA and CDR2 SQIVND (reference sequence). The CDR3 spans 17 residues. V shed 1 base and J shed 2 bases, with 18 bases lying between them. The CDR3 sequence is CASSIVAMGAGAYEQYF. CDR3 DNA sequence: TGTGCCAGTAGTATAGTAGCGATGGGGGCAGGTGCCTACGAGCAGTACTTC. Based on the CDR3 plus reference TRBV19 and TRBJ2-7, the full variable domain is DGGITQSPKYLFRKEGQNVTLSCEQNLNHDAMYWYRQDPGQGLRLIYYSQIVNDFQKGDIAEGYSVSREKKESFPLTVTSAQKNPTAFYLCASSIVAMGAGAYEQYFGPGTRLTVT.

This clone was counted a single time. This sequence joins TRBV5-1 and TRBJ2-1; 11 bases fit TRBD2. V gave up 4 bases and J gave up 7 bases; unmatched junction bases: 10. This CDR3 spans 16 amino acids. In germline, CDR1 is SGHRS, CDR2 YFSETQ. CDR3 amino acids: CASSPELAGAGNEQFF. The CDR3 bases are TGCGCCAGCAGCCCCGAACTAGCGGGGGCGGGTAATGAGCAGTTCTTC.

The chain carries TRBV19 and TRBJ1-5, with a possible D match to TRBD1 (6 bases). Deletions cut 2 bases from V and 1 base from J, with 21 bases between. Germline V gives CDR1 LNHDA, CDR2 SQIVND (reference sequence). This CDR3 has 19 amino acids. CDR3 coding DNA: TGTGCCAGTAGTATAAGGGCCCCGTACGGGACACGCAGCAATCAGCCCCAGCATTTT. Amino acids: CASSIRAPYGTRSNQPQHF.

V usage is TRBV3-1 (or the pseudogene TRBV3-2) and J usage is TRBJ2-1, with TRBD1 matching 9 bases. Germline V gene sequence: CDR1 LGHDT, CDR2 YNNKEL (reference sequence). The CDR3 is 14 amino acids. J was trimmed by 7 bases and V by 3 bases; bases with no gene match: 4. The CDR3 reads CASSQMTGGNEQFF. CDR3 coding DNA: TGTGCCAGCAGCCAGATGACAGGGGGTAATGAGCAGTTCTTC.

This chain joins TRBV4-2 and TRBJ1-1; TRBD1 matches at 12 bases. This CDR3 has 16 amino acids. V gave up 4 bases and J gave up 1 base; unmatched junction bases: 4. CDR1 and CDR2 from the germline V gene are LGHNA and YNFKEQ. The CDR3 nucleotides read TGTGCCAGCAGCCTTGGGACAGGGGGCCGGAACACTGAAGCTTTCTTT. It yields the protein CASSLGTGGRNTEAFF.

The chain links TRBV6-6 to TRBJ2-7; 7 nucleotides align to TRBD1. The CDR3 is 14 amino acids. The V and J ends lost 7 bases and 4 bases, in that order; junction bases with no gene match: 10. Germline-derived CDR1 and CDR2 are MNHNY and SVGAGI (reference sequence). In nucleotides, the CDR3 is TGTGCCAGCAACGATCCGGGACAGATATACGAGCAGTACTTC. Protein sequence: CASNDPGQIYEQYF.

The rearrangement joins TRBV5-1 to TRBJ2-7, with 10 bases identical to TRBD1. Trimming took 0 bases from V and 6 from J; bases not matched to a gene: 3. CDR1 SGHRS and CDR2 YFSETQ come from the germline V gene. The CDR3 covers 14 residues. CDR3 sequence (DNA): TGCGCCAGCAGCTTGGGGACAGGGGGTATCGAGCAGTACTTC. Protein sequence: CASSLGTGGIEQYF.

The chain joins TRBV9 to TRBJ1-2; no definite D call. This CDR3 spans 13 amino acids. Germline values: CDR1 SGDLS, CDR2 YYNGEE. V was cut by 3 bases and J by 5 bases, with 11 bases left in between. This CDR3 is CASSESLGYGYTF. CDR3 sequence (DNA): TGTGCCAGCAGCGAGTCCTTAGGGTATGGCTACACCTTC. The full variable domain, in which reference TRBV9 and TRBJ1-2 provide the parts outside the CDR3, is DSGVTQTPKHLITATGQRVTLRCSPRSGDLSVYWYQQSLDQGLQFLIQYYNGEERAKGNILERFSAQQFPDLHSELNLSSLELGDSALYFCASSESLGYGYTFGSGTRLTVV.

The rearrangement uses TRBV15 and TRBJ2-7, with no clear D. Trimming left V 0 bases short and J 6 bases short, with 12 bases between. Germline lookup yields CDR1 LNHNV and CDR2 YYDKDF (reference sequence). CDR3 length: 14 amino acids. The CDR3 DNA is TGTGCCACCAGCAGAGATCGAGCCCAAACCGAGCAGTACTTC. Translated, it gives CATSRDRAQTEQYF.

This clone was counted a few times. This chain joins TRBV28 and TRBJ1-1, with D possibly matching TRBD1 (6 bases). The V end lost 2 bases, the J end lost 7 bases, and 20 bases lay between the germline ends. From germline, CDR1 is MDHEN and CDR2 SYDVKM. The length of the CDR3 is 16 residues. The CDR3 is CASSLGGAGLSIEAFF. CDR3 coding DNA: TGTGCCAGCAGTTTAGGGGGCGCTGGACTGTCTATTGAAGCTTTCTTT. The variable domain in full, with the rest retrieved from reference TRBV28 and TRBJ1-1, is DVKVTQSSRYLVKRTGEKVFLECVQDMDHENMFWYRQDPGLGLRLIYFSYDVKMKEKGDIPEGYSVSREKKERFSLILESASTNQTSMYLCASSLGGAGLSIEAFFGQGTRLTVV.

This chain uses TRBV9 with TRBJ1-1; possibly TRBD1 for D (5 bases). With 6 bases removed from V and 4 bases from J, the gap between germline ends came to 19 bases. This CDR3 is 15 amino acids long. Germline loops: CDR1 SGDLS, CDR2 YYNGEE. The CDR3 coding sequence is TGTGCCAGCAATTTCGGGGGAGACCTTGGCACTGAAGCTTTCTTT. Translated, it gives CASNFGGDLGTEAFF.

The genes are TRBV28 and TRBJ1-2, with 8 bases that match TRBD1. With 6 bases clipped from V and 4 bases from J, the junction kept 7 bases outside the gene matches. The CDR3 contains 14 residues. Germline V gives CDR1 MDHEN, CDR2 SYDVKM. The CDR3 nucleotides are TGTGCCAGCAGAACGGGACAGGAAGGCTATGGCTACACCTTC. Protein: CASRTGQEGYGYTF.

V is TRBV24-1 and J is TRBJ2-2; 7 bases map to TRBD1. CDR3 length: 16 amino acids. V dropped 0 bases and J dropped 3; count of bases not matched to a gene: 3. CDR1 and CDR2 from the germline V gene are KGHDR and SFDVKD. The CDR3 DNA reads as TGTGCCACCAGTGATTTGCGGACAGGTTACACCGGGGAGCTGTTTTTT. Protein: CATSDLRTGYTGELFF.

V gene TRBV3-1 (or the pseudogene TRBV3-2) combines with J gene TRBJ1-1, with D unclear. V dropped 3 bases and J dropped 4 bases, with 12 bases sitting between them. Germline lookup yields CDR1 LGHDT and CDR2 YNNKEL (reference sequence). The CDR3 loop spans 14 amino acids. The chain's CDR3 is CASSQRGPGTEAFF. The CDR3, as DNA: TGTGCCAGCAGCCAGAGAGGACCGGGCACTGAAGCTTTCTTT.

The CDR3 region has the DNA TGTGCCAGCAGTTTCACAAGTAGAGGACAGGGGGCCCCCTATAATTCACCCCTCCACTTT. This encodes CASSFTSRGQGAPYNSPLHF. V usage is TRBV27 and J usage is TRBJ1-6; 11 nucleotides line up with TRBD1. The CDR3 length is 20 residues. Germline V gives CDR1 MNHEY, CDR2 SMNVEV (reference sequence). The V gene end was trimmed by 3 bases and the J gene end by 2 bases; junction bases not matched to a gene: 12.

The CDR3 is CASSSSGPINNEQFF. The CDR3 DNA is TGTGCCAGCAGCTCCTCGGGACCTATAAACAATGAGCAGTTCTTC. The chain recombines TRBV28 with TRBJ2-1; the D gene could be TRBD1 or TRBD2 (5 bases each). Germline V gives CDR1 MDHEN, CDR2 SYDVKM. V lost 6 bases and J lost 5, with 17 bases in between. CDR3 length equals 15 residues.

The DNA of the CDR3 is TGTGCCAGCTGGTCCGGGCCGGGGGATGGCTACACCTTC. Protein sequence: CASWSGPGDGYTF. The chain links TRBV6-5 to TRBJ1-2; possible D gene TRBD1, 5 bases. V lost 8 bases, J lost 6 bases, and 16 bases lay in between. There are 13 residues in the CDR3. Per germline, CDR1 MNHEY and CDR2 SVGAGI.

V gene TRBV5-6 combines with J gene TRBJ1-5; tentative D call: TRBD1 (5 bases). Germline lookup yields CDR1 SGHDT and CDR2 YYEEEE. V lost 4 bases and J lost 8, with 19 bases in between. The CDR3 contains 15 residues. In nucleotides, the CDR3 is TGTGCCAGCAGCCCGGGGGGGTCCGATAGGGAGCCCCAGCATTTT. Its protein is CASSPGGSDREPQHF.

The CDR3 bases are TGTGCCAGCAGCCTCAAGCCAGATACGCAGTATTTT. This codes for CASSLKPDTQYF. The rearrangement uses TRBV2 and TRBJ2-3, with D hard to call. Trimming stripped 6 bases from V and 4 bases from J, with 8 bases between. Germline V gene data show CDR1 as SNHLY and CDR2 as FYNNEI. The CDR3 covers 12 residues. Looking up the rest from reference TRBV2 and TRBJ2-3 gives the full variable domain: EPEVTQTPSHQVTQMGQEVILRCVPISNHLYFYWYRQILGQKVEFLVSFYNNEISEKSEIFDDQFSVERPDGSNFTLKIRSTKLEDSAMYFCASSLKPDTQYFGPGTRLTVL.

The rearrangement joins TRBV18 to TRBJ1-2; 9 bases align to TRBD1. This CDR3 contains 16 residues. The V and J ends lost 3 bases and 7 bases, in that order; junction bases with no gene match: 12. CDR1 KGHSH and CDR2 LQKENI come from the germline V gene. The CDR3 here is CASSPDQGQGFVGYTF. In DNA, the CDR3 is TGTGCCAGCTCACCCGATCAGGGACAGGGCTTTGTTGGCTACACCTTC.

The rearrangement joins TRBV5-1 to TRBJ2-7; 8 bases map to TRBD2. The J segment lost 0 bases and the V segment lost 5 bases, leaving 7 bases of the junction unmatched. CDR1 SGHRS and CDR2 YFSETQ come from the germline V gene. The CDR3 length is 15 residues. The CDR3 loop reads CASRYGGDGSYEQYF. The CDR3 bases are TGCGCCAGCAGGTACGGGGGGGACGGCTCCTACGAGCAGTACTTC.

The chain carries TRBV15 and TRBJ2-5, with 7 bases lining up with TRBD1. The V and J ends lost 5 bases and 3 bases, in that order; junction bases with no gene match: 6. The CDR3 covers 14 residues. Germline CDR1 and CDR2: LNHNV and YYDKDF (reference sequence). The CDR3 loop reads CATSRHGTEETQYF. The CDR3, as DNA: TGTGCCACCAGCCGCCATGGGACAGAAGAGACCCAGTACTTC.

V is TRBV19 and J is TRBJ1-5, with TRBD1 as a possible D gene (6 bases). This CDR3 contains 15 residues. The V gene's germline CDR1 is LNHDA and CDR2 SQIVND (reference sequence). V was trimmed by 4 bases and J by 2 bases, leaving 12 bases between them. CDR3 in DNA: TGTGCCAGTAGTAGGGGGGGGCGAGGCAATCAGCCCCAGCATTTT. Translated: CASSRGGRGNQPQHF.

CDR3 in amino acids: CASSLRRLSGANVLTF. The CDR3 DNA reads as TGTGCCAGCAGTTTAAGGCGCCTCTCTGGGGCCAACGTCCTGACTTTC. This chain connects TRBV27 to TRBJ2-6; no firm D call. The CDR3 is 16 residues long. V dropped 2 bases and J dropped 0 bases, with 8 bases sitting between them. Germline V CDR1 and CDR2: MNHEY, SMNVEV (reference sequence).

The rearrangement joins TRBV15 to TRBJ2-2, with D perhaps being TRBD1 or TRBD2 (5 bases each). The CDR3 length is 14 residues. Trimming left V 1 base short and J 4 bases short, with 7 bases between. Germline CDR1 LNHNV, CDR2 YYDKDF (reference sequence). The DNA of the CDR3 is TGTGCCACCAGCAGAGGAGGGACCACCGGGGAGCTGTTTTTT. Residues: CATSRGGTTGELFF.